The rows below give T cell receptor beta chains drawn from one sample of a study of a mutant IDH1 vaccine in newly diagnosed glioma. Their recognized antigens are unknown. Some clones are missing from TCRdb's copy, which holds only in-frame ones; the method was immunoSEQ multiplex PCR. In the table there are roughly 51,000 clones, 70% to 85% of which are singletons. Here the sequenced sample was PBMCs, taken from a glioma patient whose treatment included an IDH1 peptide vaccine. All receptors come from a woman aged 30 to 39 with glioma. Some clones in this sample may be carry-over from other donors' samples. Each CDR3 is given with its conserved first and last residue. The order of the fields is D gene, clone size, CDR3 length, J gene, V gene, CDR3 DNA, CDR3 protein. The D gene is left open where the match is weak. Clone size is given for some rows only: seen once, a few or many times, or a class if the clone is expanded.

D: NA
size: few
length: 14
J: TRBJ1-1
V: TRBV18
DNA: TGTGCCAGCTCCCCGAGCGGAATGAACACTGAAGCTTTCTTT
CDR3: CASSPSGMNTEAFF

D: TRBD1
size: NA
length: 12
J: TRBJ2-5
V: TRBV6-6
DNA: TGTGCCAGCCGGGACAGCCAAGAGACCCAGTACTTC
CDR3: CASRDSQETQYF

D: NA
size: NA
length: 11
J: TRBJ2-3
V: TRBV25-1
DNA: TGTGCCAGCAGGCGGAGGGATACGCAGTATTTT
CDR3: CASRRRDTQYF

D: TRBD2
size: NA
length: 16
J: TRBJ2-3
V: TRBV13
DNA: TGTGCCAGCAGCTTTAGGAGTAGCGGGAAGGGGGATACGCAGTATTTT
CDR3: CASSFRSSGKGDTQYF

D: NA
size: few
length: 14
J: TRBJ1-1
V: TRBV28
DNA: TGTGCCAGCAGTTTCCCCAGGGCTGGCACTGAAGCTTTCTTT
CDR3: CASSFPRAGTEAFF

D: NA
size: few
length: 13
J: TRBJ1-1
V: TRBV9
DNA: TGTGCCAGCAGCCCACAACAGGGAGGTGAAGCTTTCTTT
CDR3: CASSPQQGGEAFF

D: TRBD1
size: NA
length: 19
J: TRBJ1-1
V: TRBV28
DNA: TGTGCCAGCAGTCTGACTATTTACAGGGGGTGGGGTGGTAACACTGAAGCTTTCTTT
CDR3: CASSLTIYRGWGGNTEAFF

D: NA
size: few
length: 11
J: TRBJ1-1
V: TRBV11-3
DNA: TGTGCCAGCAGCTTCAGAGGGGAAGCTTTCTTT
CDR3: CASSFRGEAFF

D: NA
size: once
length: 12
J: TRBJ1-1
V: TRBV19
DNA: TGTGCCAGTAGTATGGTGAACACTGAAGCTTTCTTT
CDR3: CASSMVNTEAFF

D: NA
size: NA
length: 14
J: TRBJ2-7
V: TRBV6-1
DNA: TGTGCCAGCGTTCGGACCGAGAGAGGGGACGAGCAGTACTTC
CDR3: CASVRTERGDEQYF

D: NA
size: NA
length: 15
J: TRBJ1-1
V: TRBV6-5
DNA: TGTGCCAGCAGATCGACCGGGACATTGAACACTGAAGCTTTCTTT
CDR3: CASRSTGTLNTEAFF

D: NA
size: NA
length: 17
J: TRBJ2-2
V: TRBV6-1
DNA: TGTGCCAGCAGTGAAGCGGCAGTAGGTATACGCACCGGGGAGCTGTTTTTT
CDR3: CASSEAAVGIRTGELFF

D: NA
size: NA
length: 17
J: TRBJ2-2
V: TRBV4-1
DNA: TGCGCCAGCAGCCAAGTTGATATCGGGTGGCGGACCGGGGAGCTGTTTTTT
CDR3: CASSQVDIGWRTGELFF

D: TRBD1
size: NA
length: 16
J: TRBJ2-5
V: TRBV5-6
DNA: TGTGCCAGCAGCTTGGGCCCCGGACAGGGCCAAGAGACCCAGTACTTC
CDR3: CASSLGPGQGQETQYF

D: NA
size: NA
length: 11
J: TRBJ2-1
V: TRBV14
DNA: TGTGCCAGCAGCCCGTCAAAGGAGCAGTTCTTC
CDR3: CASSPSKEQFF

D: NA
size: NA
length: 15
J: TRBJ1-1
V: TRBV27
DNA: TGTGCCAGCAGTTTATCGGAGACCTTGAACACTGAAGCTTTCTTT
CDR3: CASSLSETLNTEAFF

D: NA
size: few
length: 14
J: TRBJ1-1
V: TRBV7-2
DNA: TGTGCCAGCAGCTTAGCGGGGACGGGGACTGAAGCTTTCTTT
CDR3: CASSLAGTGTEAFF

D: TRBD2
size: NA
length: 15
J: TRBJ2-1
V: TRBV5-6
DNA: TGTGCCAGCAGCTTGGCTAGCGGAAACTACAATGAGCAGTTCTTC
CDR3: CASSLASGNYNEQFF

D: NA
size: NA
length: 12
J: TRBJ1-2
V: TRBV2
DNA: TGTGCCAGCAGGGAGAGGGGGGATGGCTACACCTTC
CDR3: CASRERGDGYTF

D: TRBD1
size: NA
length: 15
J: TRBJ2-1
V: TRBV13
DNA: TGTGCCAGCAGCTTCTGGGGACAGGGCCACAATGAGCAGTTCTTC
CDR3: CASSFWGQGHNEQFF

D: TRBD2
size: NA
length: 17
J: TRBJ2-7
V: TRBV7-8
DNA: TGTGCCAGCAGCCGTGGGACTAGCGGTGGGAGCTCCTACGAGCAGTACTTC
CDR3: CASSRGTSGGSSYEQYF

D: NA
size: NA
length: 14
J: TRBJ2-2
V: TRBV7-9
DNA: TGTGCCAGCAGCTTAAGGGTTCAGACCGGGGAGCTGTTTTTT
CDR3: CASSLRVQTGELFF

D: TRBD2
size: NA
length: 16
J: TRBJ2-2
V: TRBV10-2
DNA: TGCGCCAGCAAGGTAGCGGGAGGGGGCGGCACCGGGGAGCTGTTTTTT
CDR3: CASKVAGGGGTGELFF

D: TRBD1
size: few
length: 15
J: TRBJ1-5
V: TRBV27
DNA: TGTGCCAGCAGTCCTAGGGACAGGGGGGCCCAGCCCCAGCATTTT
CDR3: CASSPRDRGAQPQHF

D: NA
size: few
length: 10
J: TRBJ1-1
V: TRBV19
DNA: TGTGCCAGTTTCAGGACTGAAGCTTTCTTT
CDR3: CASFRTEAFF

D: NA
size: NA
length: 16
J: TRBJ2-7
V: TRBV14
DNA: TGTGCCAGCAGCCAGCGATCCGGGGCTCTTACCTACGAGCAGTACTTC
CDR3: CASSQRSGALTYEQYF

D: NA
size: NA
length: 13
J: TRBJ2-2
V: TRBV9
DNA: TGTGCCAGCAGCTTCCTTGAGACCGGGGAGCTGTTTTTT
CDR3: CASSFLETGELFF

D: NA
size: NA
length: 16
J: TRBJ1-2
V: TRBV7-2
DNA: TGTGCCAGCAGCTTAGTAGTCCGGACTCCTAACTATGGCTACACCTTC
CDR3: CASSLVVRTPNYGYTF

D: TRBD1
size: NA
length: 15
J: TRBJ1-2
V: TRBV5-1
DNA: TGCGCCAGCAGCTTGATTCGGGCAGGGGGCAATGGCTACACCTTC
CDR3: CASSLIRAGGNGYTF

D: NA
size: NA
length: 13
J: TRBJ1-1
V: TRBV15
DNA: TGTGCCACCAGTTGGACGGGGAACACTGAAGCTTTCTTT
CDR3: CATSWTGNTEAFF

D: NA
size: NA
length: 13
J: TRBJ1-2
V: TRBV11-1
DNA: TGTGCCAGCAGCTCCCCGGGAAACTATGGCTACACCTTC
CDR3: CASSSPGNYGYTF

D: TRBD2
size: NA
length: 16
J: TRBJ2-1
V: TRBV4-2
DNA: TGTGCCAGCAGCCAACTAGCGGGAGGAACCTACAATGAGCAGTTCTTC
CDR3: CASSQLAGGTYNEQFF

D: NA
size: NA
length: 14
J: TRBJ1-4
V: TRBV7-7
DNA: TGTGCTAGCAGCTTAAGCCATACTAATGAAAAACTGTTTTTT
CDR3: CASSLSHTNEKLFF

D: TRBD2
size: NA
length: 13
J: TRBJ2-7
V: TRBV10-3
DNA: TGTGCCATCAGTACTAGCGGGAGTTACGAGCAGTACTTC
CDR3: CAISTSGSYEQYF

D: TRBD1
size: NA
length: 14
J: TRBJ2-7
V: TRBV6-5
DNA: TGTGCCAGCAGGCGCGTCGGGACAGGCCACGAGCAGTACTTC
CDR3: CASRRVGTGHEQYF

D: TRBD1
size: few
length: 14
J: TRBJ2-7
V: TRBV18
DNA: TGTGCCAGCTCAAAGGGGGACAGCACCTACGAGCAGTACTTC
CDR3: CASSKGDSTYEQYF

D: TRBD2
size: NA
length: 17
J: TRBJ2-2
V: TRBV29-1
DNA: TGCAGCGTTGGAGGAATAGCGGGAGCGGTTTATACCGGGGAGCTGTTTTTT
CDR3: CSVGGIAGAVYTGELFF

D: NA
size: NA
length: 15
J: TRBJ2-7
V: TRBV12-5
DNA: TGTGCTAGTGGCACAATGCATACCACCACCTACGAGCAGTACTTC
CDR3: CASGTMHTTTYEQYF

D: NA
size: NA
length: 12
J: TRBJ2-3
V: TRBV7-9
DNA: TGTGCCAGCAGCTTAATCGTAAATACGCAGTATTTT
CDR3: CASSLIVNTQYF

D: TRBD1
size: NA
length: 12
J: TRBJ1-2
V: TRBV28
DNA: TGTGCCTGCGGGGGGACAGGGGGCGGCTACACCTTC
CDR3: CACGGTGGGYTF

D: TRBD1
size: NA
length: 14
J: TRBJ1-2
V: TRBV6-1
DNA: TGTGCCAGCAGTGGGACAGGGAGACACTATGGCTACACCTTC
CDR3: CASSGTGRHYGYTF